This T cell receptor beta chain appears in the sequencing data of a study of T cell responses to AZD1222 COVID-19 vaccine. Concerning this clone: Its antigen is undetermined.

Study observations and caveats: Donors skewed white British and female; clonal diversity was possibly underestimated. Vaccine-related CD4 TCRs covered spike, predominating at 160-218 and 743-854. Two doses of AZD1222 preceded a rise in Spike-specific TCR breadth and depth.

Sequencing used immunoSEQ multiplex PCR; TCRdb keeps in-frame clones, though not all of them. The table records roughly 150,000 clones, around nine tenths of them present only once. Germline CDR1 and CDR2: MNHEY and SVGEGT. V shed 5 bases, J shed 3 bases, and the junction held 13 bases outside the gene matches. CDR3 length: 16 residues. The J gene is TRBJ2-7, the V gene TRBV6-2 or TRBV6-3, with TRBD2 matching over 7 bases. This TCR came from an adult in good health. The sequencing here drew on peripheral blood, taken on day 0 of AZD1222 vaccination. CDR3 loop: CASSPLPLADFYEQYF. For the CDR3, the DNA is TGTGCCAGCAGTCCCCTTCCGCTAGCGGATTTCTACGAGCAGTACTTC.